A selection of T cell receptor beta chains follows, all from one sample in a study of blood T cells in healthy people across ages. TCRdb ran MiXCR on the 5' RACE reads and lists one entry per CDR3 protein. This table holds 600,000 or so distinct CDR3 sequences, around 21% found once. The source material was blood. The receptors derive from a man aged 65-85 years in good health. The CDR3 runs from the conserved cysteine through the conserved F or W.

v_gene: TRBV28
len: 16
CDR3aa: CASSSLEVAGLDTQYF

v_gene: TRBV18
len: 13
CDR3aa: CASSRSTNEKLFF

v_gene: TRBV6-5
len: 15
CDR3aa: CASRPGGVGKNIQYF

v_gene: TRBV12-3/TRBV12-4
len: 14
CDR3aa: CATTGGHQQETQYF

v_gene: TRBV7-9
len: 16
CDR3aa: CASSLRQQATNEKLFF

v_gene: TRBV11-2
len: 14
CDR3aa: CASRPDRAGGELFF

v_gene: TRBV4-1
len: 16
CDR3aa: CASSQRIGSSGNTIYF

v_gene: TRBV27
len: 13
CDR3aa: CATGRTNTGELFF

v_gene: TRBV2
len: 13
CDR3aa: CATRLADTDTQYF

v_gene: TRBV25-1
len: 15
CDR3aa: CASSELESGQNEQFF

v_gene: TRBV29-1
len: 13
CDR3aa: CSVVYRKQETQYF

v_gene: TRBV5-1
len: 14
CDR3aa: CASSLGDRGDTQYF

v_gene: TRBV4-3
len: 17
CDR3aa: CASSQEFARGYNSPLHF

v_gene: TRBV25-1
len: 14
CDR3aa: CASSVDGLRYEQYF

v_gene: TRBV25-1
len: 13
CDR3aa: CASSAGSSYEQYF

v_gene: TRBV9
len: 18
CDR3aa: CASSVAIDSFSGANVLTF

v_gene: TRBV6-5
len: 17
CDR3aa: CASSYSLAGGTKETQYF

v_gene: TRBV10-3
len: 13
CDR3aa: CAISPGQGQPQHF

v_gene: TRBV29-1
len: 15
CDR3aa: CSVNSGLAFTDTQYF

v_gene: TRBV24-1
len: 16
CDR3aa: CATSDADPSEGDEQFF

v_gene: TRBV20-1
len: 12
CDR3aa: CSADTGWNIQYF

v_gene: TRBV20-1
len: 15
CDR3aa: CSANSADPSTDTQYF

v_gene: TRBV7-2
len: 13
CDR3aa: CASSLVGTGVDTF

v_gene: TRBV23-1
len: 10
CDR3aa: CASVGETQYF

v_gene: TRBV6-2/TRBV6-3
len: 15
CDR3aa: CASSLGLNPLNEQFF

v_gene: TRBV14
len: 15
CDR3aa: CASSRGLAGSNEQFF

v_gene: TRBV2
len: 12
CDR3aa: CASSEGLGVLFF

v_gene: TRBV7-3
len: 14
CDR3aa: CASSLSGIANEQFF

v_gene: TRBV7-9
len: 15
CDR3aa: CASSLDDPSTYEQYF

v_gene: TRBV7-9
len: 11
CDR3aa: CASSREYEQYF

v_gene: TRBV20-1
len: 15
CDR3aa: CSARALHGQPNEQFF